This T cell receptor beta chain is from a study of OX40 agonist ivuxolimab in advanced cancers. Repertoires were generated with immunoSEQ multiplex PCR, while TCRdb's copy carries only in-frame clones and drops some. The data show some 45,000 clones, 89% seen once. Germline V gene lookup returns CDR1 SQVTM and CDR2 ANQGSEA. This CDR3 comprises 15 residues. V lost 5 bases and J 2 bases, leaving 19 bases between the germline ends. The chain couples TRBV29-1 to TRBJ2-7, with D tentatively TRBD1 (6 bases). This receptor was obtained from an adult with an advanced solid tumor such as melanoma, head and neck, liver or kidney cancer. Sequences were derived from CD4+ or CD8+ T cells sorted from blood, sampled in a trial of the OX40 agonist ivuxolimab. This chain's CDR3 is CSVYNNRENPYEQYF. Written as DNA, the CDR3 is TGCAGCGTTTACAATAACAGGGAAAATCCCTACGAGCAGTACTTC.